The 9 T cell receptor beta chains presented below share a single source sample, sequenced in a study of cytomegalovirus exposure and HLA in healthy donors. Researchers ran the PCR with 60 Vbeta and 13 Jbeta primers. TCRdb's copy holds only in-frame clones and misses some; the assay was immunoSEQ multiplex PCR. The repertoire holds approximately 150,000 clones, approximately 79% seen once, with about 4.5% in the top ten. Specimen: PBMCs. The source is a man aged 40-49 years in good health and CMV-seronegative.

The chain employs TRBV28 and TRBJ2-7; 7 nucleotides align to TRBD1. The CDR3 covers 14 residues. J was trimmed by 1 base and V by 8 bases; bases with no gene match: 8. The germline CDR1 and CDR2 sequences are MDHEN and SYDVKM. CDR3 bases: TGTGCCAGCGGAACCGACAGGGCATCCTACGAGCAGTACTTC. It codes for CASGTDRASYEQYF.

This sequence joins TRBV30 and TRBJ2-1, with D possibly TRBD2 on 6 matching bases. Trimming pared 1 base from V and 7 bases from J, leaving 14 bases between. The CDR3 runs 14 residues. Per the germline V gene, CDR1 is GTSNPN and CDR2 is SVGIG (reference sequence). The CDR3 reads CAWSEGTGVNEQFF. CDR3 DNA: TGTGCCTGGAGTGAGGGGACGGGGGTTAATGAGCAGTTCTTC.

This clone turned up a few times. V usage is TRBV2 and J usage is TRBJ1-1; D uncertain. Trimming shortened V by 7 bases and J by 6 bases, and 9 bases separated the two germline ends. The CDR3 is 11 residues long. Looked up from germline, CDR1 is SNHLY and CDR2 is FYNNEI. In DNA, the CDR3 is TGTGCCAGCACCCTAAGAGCTGAAGCTTTCTTT. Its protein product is CASTLRAEAFF.

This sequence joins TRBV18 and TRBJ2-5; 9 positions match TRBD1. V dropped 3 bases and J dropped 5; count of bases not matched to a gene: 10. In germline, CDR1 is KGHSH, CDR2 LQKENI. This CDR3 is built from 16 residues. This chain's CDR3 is CASSPSIGQGSETQYF. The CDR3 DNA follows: TGTGCCAGCTCACCCTCTATAGGACAGGGGAGCGAGACCCAGTACTTC.

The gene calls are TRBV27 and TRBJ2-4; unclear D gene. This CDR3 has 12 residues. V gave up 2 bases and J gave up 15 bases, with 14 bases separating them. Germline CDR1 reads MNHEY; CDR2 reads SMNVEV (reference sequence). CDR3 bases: TGTGCCAGCAGTTTACCGACAAATAAGTTGTACTTC. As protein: CASSLPTNKLYF.

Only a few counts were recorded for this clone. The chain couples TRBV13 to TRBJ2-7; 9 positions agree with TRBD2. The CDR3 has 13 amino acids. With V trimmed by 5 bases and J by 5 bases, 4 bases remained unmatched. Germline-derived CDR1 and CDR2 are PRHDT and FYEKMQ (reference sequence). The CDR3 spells CASSQGTSHEQYF. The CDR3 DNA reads TGTGCCAGCAGCCAAGGGACTAGCCACGAGCAGTACTTC.

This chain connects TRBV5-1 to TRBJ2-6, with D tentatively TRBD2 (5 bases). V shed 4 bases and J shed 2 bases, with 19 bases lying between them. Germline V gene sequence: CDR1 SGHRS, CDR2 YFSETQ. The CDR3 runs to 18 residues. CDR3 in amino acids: CASSPTRGSWAGANVLTF. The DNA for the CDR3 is TGCGCCAGCAGCCCCACCCGGGGTAGCTGGGCTGGGGCCAACGTCCTGACTTTC. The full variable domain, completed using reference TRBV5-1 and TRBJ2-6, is KAGVTQTPRYLIKTRGQQVTLSCSPISGHRSVSWYQQTPGQGLQFLFEYFSETQRNKGNFPGRFSGRQFSNSRSEMNVSTLELGDSALYLCASSPTRGSWAGANVLTFGAGSRLTVL.

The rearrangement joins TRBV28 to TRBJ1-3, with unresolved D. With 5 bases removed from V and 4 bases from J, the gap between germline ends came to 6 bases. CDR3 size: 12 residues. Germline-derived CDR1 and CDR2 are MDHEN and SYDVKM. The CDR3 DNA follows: TGTGCCAGCAGTCCTCGGGGAAACACCATATATTTT. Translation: CASSPRGNTIYF.

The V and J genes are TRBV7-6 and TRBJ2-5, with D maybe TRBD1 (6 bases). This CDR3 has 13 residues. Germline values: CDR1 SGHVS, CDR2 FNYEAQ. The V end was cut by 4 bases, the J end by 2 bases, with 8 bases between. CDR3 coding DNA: TGTGCCAGCAGCTCCAGGGGTCAAGAGACCCAGTACTTC. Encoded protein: CASSSRGQETQYF.